The entry below gives a single T cell receptor beta chain sequence along with its context. The germline CDR1 and CDR2 sequences are MDHEN and SYDVKM. V lost 5 bases to trimming and J lost 0 bases; unmatched junction nucleotides: 2. The CDR3 totals 14 residues. This entry belongs to a study of blood T cell repertoires in COVID-19. Study context: Acute and convalescent COVID-19 specimens originated in the United States, Italy and Spain. T cells, B-cell-depleted T cells, or PBMCs supplied cDNA or gDNA.

Generated by immunoSEQ multiplex PCR, the TCRdb table keeps only in-frame clones and is missing some. The sample contains roughly 320,000 clones, roughly 86% of which appear only once. This clonotype was obtained from a man between 65 and 80 years old with acute or convalescent COVID-19. The chain employs TRBV28 and TRBJ2-3; 7 nucleotides line up with TRBD1. The specimen sequenced was peripheral blood. The CDR3 sequence: CASSPRGSTDTQYF. The CDR3 DNA reads TGTGCCAGCAGTCCCAGGGGGAGCACAGATACGCAGTATTTT.